What follows are 8 T cell receptor beta chains derived from one specimen sequenced in a study of Graves' ophthalmopathy and Graves' hyperthyroidism. RNA transcripts served as template for amplifying TCR beta CDR3 sequences. A first-round RT-PCR used HTBI primers, followed by a second-round multiplex PCR. Via MiXCR, TCRdb re-called the multiplex PCR reads, giving one row per CDR3 protein. The sample records hundreds of thousands of distinct CDR3 sequences, 22% being singletons. The specimen was peripheral blood. The receptors were gathered from a woman younger than 30 with stable Graves' hyperthyroidism. Some clones in this sample may be carry-over from other donors' samples.

The chain is built from TRBV7-2 and TRBJ1-1; D remains ambiguous. CDR3 length: 14 residues. V shed 1 base and J shed 3 bases, with 9 bases lying between them. The germline V gene encodes CDR1 SGHTA and CDR2 FQGNSA. CDR3 loop: CASSLGAAYTEAFF. The CDR3 bases are TGTGCCAGCAGCTTAGGGGCGGCTTACACTGAAGCTTTCTTT.

J is TRBJ1-5 and V is TRBV19, with D perhaps matching TRBD1 (5 bases). Germline V gives CDR1 LNHDA, CDR2 SQIVND (reference sequence). This CDR3 is built from 13 residues. V lost 5 bases and J 6 bases, leaving 11 bases between the germline ends. This chain's CDR3 is CASSLRDGQPQHF. The CDR3 DNA follows: TGTGCCAGTAGTCTCCGGGACGGTCAGCCCCAGCATTTT.

V and J are TRBV6-5 and TRBJ2-7; the D gene is possibly TRBD1 (6 bases). Trimming took 4 bases from V and 5 from J, leaving 18 bases between them. Germline assignment: CDR1 MNHEY and CDR2 SVGAGI. The CDR3 is 15 amino acids. CDR3 coding DNA: TGTGCCAGCAGTTGGAACGCAGGGGTGACAGACGAGCAGTACTTC. This gives the protein CASSWNAGVTDEQYF.

This clonotype appeared many times. The CDR3 is CASPRGTGANTEAFF. CDR3 DNA: TGTGCCAGCCCTAGGGGGACAGGGGCGAACACTGAAGCTTTCTTT. J is TRBJ1-1 and V is TRBV28; 10 nucleotides match TRBD1. This CDR3 has 15 amino acids. CDR1 is MDHEN, CDR2 SYDVKM, per germline. The J segment lost 1 base and the V segment lost 8 bases, leaving 7 bases of the junction unmatched.

This clonotype was seen many times. The chain couples TRBV12-3 or TRBV12-4 to TRBJ1-1; unclear D gene. This CDR3 region has 14 residues. V was clipped by 4 bases and J by 5 bases, with 14 bases between them. CDR3 protein: CASSSEGGRTEAFF. In DNA, the CDR3 is TGTGCCAGCAGTTCGGAGGGTGGAAGAACTGAAGCTTTCTTT.

This clonotype was recorded at least ten times. This chain joins TRBV11-2 and TRBJ2-5, with D possibly called TRBD1 or TRBD2 (5 bases each). CDR1 is SGHAT and CDR2 is FQNNGV in the germline V gene. V gave up 3 bases and J gave up 1 base, with 12 bases separating them. The CDR3 covers 15 residues. The CDR3 DNA reads as TGTGCCAGCAGCTTCCGGGGACGGCGCCAAGAGACCCAGTACTTC. Translation: CASSFRGRRQETQYF.

The V gene is TRBV12-3 or TRBV12-4, the J gene TRBJ2-1; the D gene could be TRBD1 or TRBD2 (5 bases each). Trimming left V 6 bases short and J 8 bases short, with 20 bases between. The CDR3 is 15 amino acids. CDR3 region: CASSPLGTKLHEQFF. CDR3 DNA sequence: TGTGCCAGCAGCCCCCTGGGGACCAAGCTGCATGAGCAGTTCTTC.

This chain joins TRBV2 and TRBJ1-2; 11 bases line up with TRBD1. Germline CDR1 is SNHLY and CDR2 is FYNNEI. V shed 6 bases, J shed 3 bases, and the junction held 3 bases outside the gene matches. This CDR3 has 14 residues. CDR3: CASRWDRGYYGYTF. CDR3 bases: TGTGCCAGCAGATGGGACAGGGGGTACTATGGCTACACCTTC.